Given below is one T cell receptor beta chain in context. What it binds is unknown. The final CDR3 position lacks the conserved phenylalanine or tryptophan, pointing to a likely read error. Starting material for RNA and DNA co-extraction consisted of about 20-33 mg of unsorted bulk tissue. Patients showed chronic HBV infection and an absence of prior treatment. Every tumor specimen contained over 80% viable tumor cells. From 500 ng of total RNA, TCR beta-specific cDNA was reverse-transcribed using a constant-region primer. Library construction for TCR beta comprised three nested multiplex PCR rounds performed with slightly modified ARM-PCR. The first two PCR rounds, roughly 11 cycles each, used TRBV1-TRBV30 forward primers and a C-beta reverse primer. A single record per CDR3 protein comes from TCRdb applying MiXCR to the multiplex PCR reads. The table records approximately 190,000 distinct CDR3 sequences, approximately 80% of them present only once.

The data belong to a study of tumor-infiltrating lymphocytes in primary liver carcinoma. Looked up from germline, CDR1 is WSHSY and CDR2 is SAAADI. CDR3 length: 15 residues. With 5 bases removed from V and 2 bases from J, the gap between germline ends came to 12 bases. Study results and caveats: About 8-25% of top clones, no more, were shared by all five regions. Tumor-adjacent and tumor-blood pairs overlapped less than tumor region pairs did.

The receptor comes from a man between 35 and 55 years old with primary liver carcinoma and hepatitis B virus infection. The rearrangement links TRBV10-2 to TRBJ2-2; weak D call: TRBD2 (5 bases). The sample comprised tumor tissue from primary liver carcinoma. The CDR3 spells CASSFPGGNTGELFL. CDR3 DNA sequence: TGCGCCAGCAGTTTCCCAGGAGGCAACACCGGGGAGCTGTTTTTA.